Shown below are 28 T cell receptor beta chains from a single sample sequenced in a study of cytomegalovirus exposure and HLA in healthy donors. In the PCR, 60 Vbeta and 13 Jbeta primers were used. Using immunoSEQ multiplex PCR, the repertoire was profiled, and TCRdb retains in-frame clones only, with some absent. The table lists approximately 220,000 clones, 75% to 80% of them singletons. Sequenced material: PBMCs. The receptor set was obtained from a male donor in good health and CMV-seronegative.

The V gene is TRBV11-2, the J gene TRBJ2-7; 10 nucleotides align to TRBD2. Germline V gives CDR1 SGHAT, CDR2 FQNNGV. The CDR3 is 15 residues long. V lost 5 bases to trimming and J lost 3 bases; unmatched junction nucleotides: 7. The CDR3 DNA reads TGTGCCAGCAGCCAGGAACTAGCGGGGAACTACGAGCAGTACTTC. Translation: CASSQELAGNYEQYF.

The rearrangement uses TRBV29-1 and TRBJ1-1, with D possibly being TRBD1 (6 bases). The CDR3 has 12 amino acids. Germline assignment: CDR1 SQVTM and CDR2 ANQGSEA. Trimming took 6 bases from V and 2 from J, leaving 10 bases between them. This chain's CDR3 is CSVDSLNTEAFF. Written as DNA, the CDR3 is TGCAGCGTGGACAGCCTAAACACTGAAGCTTTCTTT.

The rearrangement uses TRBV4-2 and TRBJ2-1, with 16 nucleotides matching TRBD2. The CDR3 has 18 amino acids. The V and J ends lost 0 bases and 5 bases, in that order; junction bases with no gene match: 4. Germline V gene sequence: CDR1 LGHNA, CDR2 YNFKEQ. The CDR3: CASSQETGLAGGNNEQFF. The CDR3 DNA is TGTGCCAGCAGCCAAGAAACGGGACTAGCGGGAGGGAACAATGAGCAGTTCTTC.

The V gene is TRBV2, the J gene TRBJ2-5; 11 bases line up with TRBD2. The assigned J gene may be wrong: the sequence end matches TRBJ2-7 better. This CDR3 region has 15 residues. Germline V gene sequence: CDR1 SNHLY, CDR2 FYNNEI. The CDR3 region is CASSGVAGGPHEQYF. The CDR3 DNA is TGTGCCAGCAGTGGTGTAGCGGGAGGGCCTCACGAGCAGTACTTC.

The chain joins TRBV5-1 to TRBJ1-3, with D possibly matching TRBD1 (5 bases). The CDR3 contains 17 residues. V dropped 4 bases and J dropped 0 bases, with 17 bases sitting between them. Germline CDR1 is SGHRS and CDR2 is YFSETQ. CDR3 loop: CASSPEITGPSGNTIYF. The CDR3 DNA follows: TGCGCCAGCAGCCCCGAAATAACAGGACCCTCTGGAAACACCATATATTTT.

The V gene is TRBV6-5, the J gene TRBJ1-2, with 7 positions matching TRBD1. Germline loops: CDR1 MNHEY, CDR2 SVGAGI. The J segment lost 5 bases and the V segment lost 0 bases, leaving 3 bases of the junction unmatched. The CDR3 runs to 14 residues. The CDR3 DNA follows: TGTGCCAGCAGTTACTCACAGGGGTTATATGGCTACACCTTC. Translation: CASSYSQGLYGYTF.

The CDR3 region is CASRLPSAETQYF. In nucleotides, the CDR3 is TGTGCCAGCAGGCTGCCTAGCGCAGAGACCCAGTACTTC. The rearrangement joins TRBV6-6 to TRBJ2-5, with D perhaps matching TRBD2 (6 bases). This CDR3 comprises 13 residues. V lost 6 bases and J lost 4, with 12 bases in between. Per germline, CDR1 MNHNY and CDR2 SVGAGI (reference sequence).

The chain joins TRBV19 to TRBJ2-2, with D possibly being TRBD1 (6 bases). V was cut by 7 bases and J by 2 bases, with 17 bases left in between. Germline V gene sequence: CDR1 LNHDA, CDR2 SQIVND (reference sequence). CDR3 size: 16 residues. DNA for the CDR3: TGTGCCAGTATCCAACGTCAGGGGTTTAACACCGGGGAGCTGTTTTTT. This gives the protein CASIQRQGFNTGELFF. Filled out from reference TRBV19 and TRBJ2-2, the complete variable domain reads DGGITQSPKYLFRKEGQNVTLSCEQNLNHDAMYWYRQDPGQGLRLIYYSQIVNDFQKGDIAEGYSVSREKKESFPLTVTSAQKNPTAFYLCASIQRQGFNTGELFFGEGSRLTVL.

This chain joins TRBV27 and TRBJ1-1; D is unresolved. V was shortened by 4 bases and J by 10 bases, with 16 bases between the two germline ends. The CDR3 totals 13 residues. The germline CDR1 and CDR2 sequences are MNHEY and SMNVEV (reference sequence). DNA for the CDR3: TGTGCCAGCAGTTCCCTTGGAGGATCGGCAGCTTTCTTT. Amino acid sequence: CASSSLGGSAAFF.

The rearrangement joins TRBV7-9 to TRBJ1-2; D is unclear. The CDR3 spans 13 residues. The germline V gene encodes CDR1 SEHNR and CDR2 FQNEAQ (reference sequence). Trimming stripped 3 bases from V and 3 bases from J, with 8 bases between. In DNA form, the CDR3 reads TGTGCCAGCAGCTTTGGGCGAGACTATGGCTACACCTTC. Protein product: CASSFGRDYGYTF.

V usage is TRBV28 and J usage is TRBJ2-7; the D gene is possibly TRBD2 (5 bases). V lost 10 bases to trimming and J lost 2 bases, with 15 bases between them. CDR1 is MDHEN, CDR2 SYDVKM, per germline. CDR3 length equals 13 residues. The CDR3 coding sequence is TGTGCCACCCAGCGACCGGGAACCTACGAGCAGTACTTC. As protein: CATQRPGTYEQYF.

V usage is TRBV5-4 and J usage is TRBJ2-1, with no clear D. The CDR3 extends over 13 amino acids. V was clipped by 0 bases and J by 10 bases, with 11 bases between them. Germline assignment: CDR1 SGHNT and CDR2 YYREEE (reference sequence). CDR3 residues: CASSLESTTEQFF. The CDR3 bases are TGTGCCAGCAGCTTGGAATCTACCACCGAGCAGTTCTTC.

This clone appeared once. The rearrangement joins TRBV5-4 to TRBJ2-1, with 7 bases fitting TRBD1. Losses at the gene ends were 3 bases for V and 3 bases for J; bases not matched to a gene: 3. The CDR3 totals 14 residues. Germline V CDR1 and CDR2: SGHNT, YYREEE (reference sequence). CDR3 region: CASSWGTDYNEQFF. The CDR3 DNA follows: TGTGCCAGCAGCTGGGGGACAGACTACAATGAGCAGTTCTTC. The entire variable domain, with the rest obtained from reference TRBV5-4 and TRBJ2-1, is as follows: ETGVTQSPTHLIKTRGQQVTLRCSSQSGHNTVSWYQQALGQGPQFIFQYYREEENGRGNFPPRFSGLQFPNYSSELNVNALELDDSALYLCASSWGTDYNEQFFGPGTRLTVL.

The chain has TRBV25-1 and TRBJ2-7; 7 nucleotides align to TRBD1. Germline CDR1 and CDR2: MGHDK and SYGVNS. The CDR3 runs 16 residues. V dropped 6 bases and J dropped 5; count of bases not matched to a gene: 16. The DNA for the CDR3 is TGTGCCAGCAGCACCGCGTCGACAGGGTGGAGGAACGAGCAGTACTTC. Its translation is CASSTASTGWRNEQYF.

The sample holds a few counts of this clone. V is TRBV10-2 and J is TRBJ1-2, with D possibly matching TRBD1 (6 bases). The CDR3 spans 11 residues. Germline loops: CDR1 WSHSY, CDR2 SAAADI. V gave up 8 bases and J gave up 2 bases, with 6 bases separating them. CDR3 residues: CASGQNYGYTF. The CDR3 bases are TGCGCCAGCGGACAGAACTATGGCTACACCTTC.

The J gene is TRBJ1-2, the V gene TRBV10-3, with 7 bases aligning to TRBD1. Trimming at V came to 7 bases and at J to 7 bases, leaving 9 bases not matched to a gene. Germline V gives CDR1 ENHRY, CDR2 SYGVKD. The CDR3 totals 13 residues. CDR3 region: CAITLDREAGYTF. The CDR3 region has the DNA TGTGCCATCACCCTAGACAGGGAGGCTGGCTACACCTTC.

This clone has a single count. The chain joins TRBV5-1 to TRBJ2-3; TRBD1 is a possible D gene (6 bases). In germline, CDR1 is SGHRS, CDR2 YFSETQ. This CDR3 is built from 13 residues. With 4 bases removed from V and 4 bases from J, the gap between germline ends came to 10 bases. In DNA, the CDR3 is TGCGCCAGCAGCGAACAGGGCCCAGATACGCAGTATTTT. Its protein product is CASSEQGPDTQYF.

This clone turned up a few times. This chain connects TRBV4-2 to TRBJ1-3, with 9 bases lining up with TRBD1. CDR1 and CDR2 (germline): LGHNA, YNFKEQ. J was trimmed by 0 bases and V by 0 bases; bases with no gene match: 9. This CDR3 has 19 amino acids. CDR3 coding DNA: TGTGCCAGCAGCCAAGAACTCCCGGGACAGGGAAGCTCTGGAAACACCATATATTTT. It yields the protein CASSQELPGQGSSGNTIYF.

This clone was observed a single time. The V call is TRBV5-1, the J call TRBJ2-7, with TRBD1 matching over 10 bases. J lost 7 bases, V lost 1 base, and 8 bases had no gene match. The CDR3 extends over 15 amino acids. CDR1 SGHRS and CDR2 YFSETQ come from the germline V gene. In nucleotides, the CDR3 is TGCGCCAGCAGCTTGAAGGGACAGGGGTTTGGGGAGCAGTACTTC. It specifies CASSLKGQGFGEQYF.

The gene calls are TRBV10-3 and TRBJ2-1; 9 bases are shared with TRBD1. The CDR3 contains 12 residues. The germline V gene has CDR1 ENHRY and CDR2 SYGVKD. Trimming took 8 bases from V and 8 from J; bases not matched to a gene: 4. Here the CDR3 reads CAIGRTGDEQFF. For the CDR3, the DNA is TGTGCCATCGGCCGGACAGGGGATGAGCAGTTCTTC.

The CDR3 here is CASSASGRARTGELFF. The CDR3 nucleotides are TGTGCCAGCAGCGCTAGCGGGAGGGCCCGAACCGGGGAGCTGTTTTTT. The chain joins TRBV6-4 to TRBJ2-2; 12 bases match TRBD2. From germline, CDR1 is MRHNA and CDR2 SNTAGT. Trimming removed 6 bases from V and 5 bases from J; junction bases left unmatched: 7. This CDR3 region has 16 residues.

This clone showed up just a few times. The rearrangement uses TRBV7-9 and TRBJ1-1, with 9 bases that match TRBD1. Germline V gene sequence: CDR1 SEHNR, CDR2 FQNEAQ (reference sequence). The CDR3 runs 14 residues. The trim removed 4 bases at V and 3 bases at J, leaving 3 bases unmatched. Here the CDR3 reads CASSSTGGYTEAFF. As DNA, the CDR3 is TGTGCCAGCAGCTCCACAGGGGGCTACACTGAAGCTTTCTTT.

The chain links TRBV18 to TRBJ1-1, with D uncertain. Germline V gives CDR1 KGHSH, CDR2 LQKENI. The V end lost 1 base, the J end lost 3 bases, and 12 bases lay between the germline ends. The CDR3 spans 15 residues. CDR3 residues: CASSPRKRGDTEAFF. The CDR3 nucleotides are TGTGCCAGCTCACCACGAAAGCGCGGGGACACTGAAGCTTTCTTT.

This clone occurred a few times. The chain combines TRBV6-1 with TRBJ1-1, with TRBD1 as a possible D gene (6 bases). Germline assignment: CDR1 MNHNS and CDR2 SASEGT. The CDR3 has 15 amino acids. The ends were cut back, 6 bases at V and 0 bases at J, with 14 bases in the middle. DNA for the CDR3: TGTGCCAGCAGAGTTTCCACAGGGCTGAACACTGAAGCTTTCTTT. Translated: CASRVSTGLNTEAFF.

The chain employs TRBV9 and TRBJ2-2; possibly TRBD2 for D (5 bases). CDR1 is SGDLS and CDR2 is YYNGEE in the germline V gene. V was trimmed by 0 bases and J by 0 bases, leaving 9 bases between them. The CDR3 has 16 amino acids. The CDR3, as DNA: TGTGCCAGCAGCGTAGGCGTGGGAGCGAACACCGGGGAGCTGTTTTTT. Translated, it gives CASSVGVGANTGELFF.

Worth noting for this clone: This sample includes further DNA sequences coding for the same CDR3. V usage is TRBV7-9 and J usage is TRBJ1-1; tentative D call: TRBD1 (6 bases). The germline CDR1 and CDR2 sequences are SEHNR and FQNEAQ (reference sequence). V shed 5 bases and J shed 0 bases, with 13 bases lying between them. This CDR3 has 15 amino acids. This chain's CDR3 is CASSLAQGLNTEAFF. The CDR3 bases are TGTGCCAGCAGCCTGGCCCAGGGGCTGAACACTGAAGCTTTCTTT.

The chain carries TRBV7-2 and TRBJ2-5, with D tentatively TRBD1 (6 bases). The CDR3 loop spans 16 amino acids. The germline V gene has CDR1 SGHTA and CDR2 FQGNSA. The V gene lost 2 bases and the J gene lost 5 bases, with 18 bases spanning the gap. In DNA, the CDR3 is TGTGCCAGCAGCTTACAACCCACAGGGTCAGGGGAGACCCAGTACTTC. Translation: CASSLQPTGSGETQYF.

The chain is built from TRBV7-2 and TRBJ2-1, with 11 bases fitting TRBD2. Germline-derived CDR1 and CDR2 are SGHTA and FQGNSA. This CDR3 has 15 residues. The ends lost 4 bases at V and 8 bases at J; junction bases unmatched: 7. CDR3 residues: CASSYGTSGGDEQFF. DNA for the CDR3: TGTGCCAGCAGCTACGGGACTAGCGGCGGAGATGAGCAGTTCTTC.